This T cell receptor beta chain originates from a study of T cell repertoires in cytomegalovirus infection. Study context: From public TCR beta signatures came an indication of both CMV infection and matching HLA type. General study points: It was HLA-C-restricted CMV-specific TCR beta clonotypes that dominated the response ex vivo.

CDR1 is MNHEY, CDR2 SVGEGT, per germline. V trimming: 2 bases; J trimming: 3 bases; junction bases outside the gene matches: 3. The length of the CDR3 is 15 residues. MiXCR, applied by TCRdb to the reads, yields one record per CDR3 protein. The table includes about 680,000 distinct CDR3 sequences, 20% to 30% detected once. Comment on this clonotype: What it recognizes is unknown. A much more abundant neighbour one base away suggests this may be a read error.

The chain is built from TRBV6-2 or TRBV6-3 and TRBJ2-4; 8 bases are a match to TRBD2. What was sequenced was CD8+ T cells from PBMCs. This TCR was sampled from a human donor in good health (CMV status not recorded). Some clones in this sample may be carry-over from other donors' samples. The CDR3 DNA reads TGTGCCAGCAGTTACAGCGGGGGTGACAAAAACATTCAGTACTTC. Translating it yields CASSYSGGDKNIQYF.